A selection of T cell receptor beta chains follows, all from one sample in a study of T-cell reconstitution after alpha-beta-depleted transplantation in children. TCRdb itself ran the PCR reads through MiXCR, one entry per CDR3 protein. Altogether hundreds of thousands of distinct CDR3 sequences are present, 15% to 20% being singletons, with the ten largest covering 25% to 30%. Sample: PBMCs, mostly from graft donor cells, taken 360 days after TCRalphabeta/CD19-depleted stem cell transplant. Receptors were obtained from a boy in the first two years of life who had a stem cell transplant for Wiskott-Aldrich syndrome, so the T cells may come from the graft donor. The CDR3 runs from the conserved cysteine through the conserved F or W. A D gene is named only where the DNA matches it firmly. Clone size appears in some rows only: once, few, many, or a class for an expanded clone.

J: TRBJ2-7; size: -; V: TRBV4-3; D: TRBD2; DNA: TGCGCCAGCAGCCAAGGACTAGCGGGAGTTTGGGAGCAGTACTTC; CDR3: CASSQGLAGVWEQYF
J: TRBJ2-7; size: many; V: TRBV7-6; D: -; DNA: TGTGCCAGCAGCTTAAAGGGGGGCTACGAGCAGTACTTC; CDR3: CASSLKGGYEQYF
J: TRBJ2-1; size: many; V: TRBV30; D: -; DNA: TGTGCCTGGAGTTGGAGTATCGGCAGCTACAATGAGCAGTTCTTC; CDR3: CAWSWSIGSYNEQFF
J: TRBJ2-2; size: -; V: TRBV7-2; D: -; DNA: TGTGCCAGCAGCTTAGAAAGGTCCGGGGAGCTGTTTTTT; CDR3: CASSLERSGELFF
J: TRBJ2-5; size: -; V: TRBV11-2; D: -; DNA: TGTGCCAGCAGCCCTAACGGGGGCCCGAAGAAGACCCAGTACTTC; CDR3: CASSPNGGPKKTQYF
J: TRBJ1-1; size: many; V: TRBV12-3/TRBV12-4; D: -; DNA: TGTGCCAGCAGTTCGCTACAGGATTGCGCTGAAGCTTTCTTT; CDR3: CASSSLQDCAEAFF
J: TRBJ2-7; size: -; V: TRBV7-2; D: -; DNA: TGTGCCAGCAGCTTCAAAAGATCCTACGAGCAGTACTTC; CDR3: CASSFKRSYEQYF
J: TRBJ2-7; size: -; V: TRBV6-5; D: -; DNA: TGTGCCAGCAGTTACTTGTCCGTTACCGAGCAGTACTTC; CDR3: CASSYLSVTEQYF
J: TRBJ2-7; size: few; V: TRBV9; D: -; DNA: TGTGCCAGCAGCGTAGGCGGGACGGGGGAGCAGTACTTC; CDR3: CASSVGGTGEQYF
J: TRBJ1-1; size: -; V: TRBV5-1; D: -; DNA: TGCGCCAGCAGCTTGGATGAGGGGTACTCGGACACTGAAGCTTTCTTT; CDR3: CASSLDEGYSDTEAFF
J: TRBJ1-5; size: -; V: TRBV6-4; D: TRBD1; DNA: TGTGCCAGCAGTGACCCCGACAGGGCCAGGGATCAGCCCCAGCATTTT; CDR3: CASSDPDRARDQPQHF
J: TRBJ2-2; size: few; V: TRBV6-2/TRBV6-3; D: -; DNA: TGTGCCAGCAGTTATTTAAGCGGGCCTGCGGGTACCGGGGAGCTGTTTTTT; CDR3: CASSYLSGPAGTGELFF
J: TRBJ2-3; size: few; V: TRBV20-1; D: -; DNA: TGCAGTGCAAGCCGTACGCGGCAAGGCACAGATACGCAGTATTTT; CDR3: CSASRTRQGTDTQYF
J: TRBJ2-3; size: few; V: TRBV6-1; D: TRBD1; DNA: TGTGCCAGCAGACCGACAGGGCGAGATACGCAGTATTTT; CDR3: CASRPTGRDTQYF
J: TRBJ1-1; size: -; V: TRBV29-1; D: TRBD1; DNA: TGCAGCGTTGAAGGACAGGGGACGAACACTGAAGCTTTCTTT; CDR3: CSVEGQGTNTEAFF
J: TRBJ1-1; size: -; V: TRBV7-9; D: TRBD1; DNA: TGTGCCAGCAGCTTCGGACAGGGGGTAGCTTTCTTT; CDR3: CASSFGQGVAFF
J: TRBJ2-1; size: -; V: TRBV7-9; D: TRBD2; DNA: TGTGCCAGCAGCACACTGACTAGCGGGACTACAGATGAGCAGTTCTTC; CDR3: CASSTLTSGTTDEQFF
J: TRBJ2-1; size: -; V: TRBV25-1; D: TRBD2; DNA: TGTGCCAGCACGAAAGCGGGAGGGCCAGCGTATGAGCAGTTCTTC; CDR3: CASTKAGGPAYEQFF
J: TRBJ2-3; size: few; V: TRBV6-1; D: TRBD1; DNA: TGTGCCACCACCCCCGGGACAGTCACAGATACGCAGTATTTT; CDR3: CATTPGTVTDTQYF
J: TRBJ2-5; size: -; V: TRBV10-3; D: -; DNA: TGTGCCATCAGTGACCACGGATCCAAGGGGGAGACCCAGTACTTC; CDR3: CAISDHGSKGETQYF
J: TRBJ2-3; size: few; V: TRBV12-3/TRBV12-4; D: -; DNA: TGTGCCAGCAGTTTAGGGGCTGGGGGGATTGTTGCAGATACGCAGTATTTT; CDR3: CASSLGAGGIVADTQYF
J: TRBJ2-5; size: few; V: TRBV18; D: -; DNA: TGTGCCAGCTCACCAAGGAGGGGCCAAGAGACCCAGTACTTC; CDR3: CASSPRRGQETQYF
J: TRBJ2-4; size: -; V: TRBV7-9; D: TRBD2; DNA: TGTGCCAGCAGCCCCTGGACTAGCGGTAAAAACATTCAGTACTTC; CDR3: CASSPWTSGKNIQYF